A single sample is the source of the 4 T cell receptor beta chains below, sequenced in a study of response to subunit inactivated influenza vaccine. TCRdb reanalysed the RT-PCR reads using MiXCR and keeps one entry per CDR3 protein. There are fewer than 650,000 distinct CDR3 sequences in the sample; approximately 13% occur only once, and around 13% lies in the top ten. Sequenced here: PBMCs from blood, sampled roughly 45 days after vaccination. The receptor source for this set is a man aged 45-60 years who received an inactivated influenza vaccine.

The gene calls are TRBV28 and TRBJ2-1, with 10 bases matching TRBD1. V was clipped by 6 bases and J by 5 bases; unmatched bases: 13. The CDR3 consists of 17 residues. Looked up from germline, CDR1 is MDHEN and CDR2 is SYDVKM. CDR3 in DNA: TGTGCCAGCAGACCGGACAGGGGGGAACCTATTGACAATGAGCAGTTCTTC. Translation gives CASRPDRGEPIDNEQFF. The complete variable domain, with remaining parts taken from reference TRBV28 and TRBJ2-1, reads DVKVTQSSRYLVKRTGEKVFLECVQDMDHENMFWYRQDPGLGLRLIYFSYDVKMKEKGDIPEGYSVSREKKERFSLILESASTNQTSMYLCASRPDRGEPIDNEQFFGPGTRLTVL.

This clonotype occurred a few times. The V call is TRBV6-2 or TRBV6-3, the J call TRBJ2-4; possibly TRBD1 for D (6 bases). This CDR3 has 16 residues. Per the germline V gene, CDR1 is MNHEY and CDR2 is SVGEGT. Trimming removed 0 bases from V and 2 bases from J, with 11 bases in between. The CDR3 loop is CASSYSSQGSKNIQYF. CDR3 coding DNA: TGTGCCAGCAGTTACTCGAGCCAGGGGTCCAAAAACATTCAGTACTTC.

This clonotype was counted a few times. V gene TRBV2 combines with J gene TRBJ1-6; a possible D gene is TRBD1 (6 bases). Germline V gives CDR1 SNHLY, CDR2 FYNNEI. The V gene lost 3 bases and the J gene lost 13 bases, with 22 bases spanning the gap. The CDR3 spans 16 residues. The CDR3 nucleotides read TGTGCCAGCAGTGACCCCCAATCGACAGGTCTAAGGCCCCTCCACTTT. It specifies CASSDPQSTGLRPLHF.

This clonotype was detected a few times. The CDR3 DNA follows: TGTGCCAGCTCACCCACGGGGGGCAGCACAGATACGCAGTATTTT. This translates into CASSPTGGSTDTQYF. The chain links TRBV18 to TRBJ2-3; tentatively, D is TRBD2 (7 bases). CDR1 is KGHSH and CDR2 is LQKENI in the germline V gene. The length of the CDR3 is 15 residues. Trimming removed 3 bases from V and 0 bases from J, with 10 bases in between.